This T cell receptor (beta chain) was sequenced for a study of regulatory T cells in long-lasting Graves disease. Study details: Recently diagnosed Graves' patients had received antithyroid drugs for under 3 months.

With 6 bases clipped from V and 3 bases from J, the junction kept 6 bases outside the gene matches. CDR3 length: 15 amino acids. Through Arm-PCR of CDR3 regions and iRepertoire HTBI primers, TCR beta libraries were built. Each CDR3 protein gets one entry after TCRdb re-called the multiplex PCR reads with MiXCR. The sample yields about 310,000 distinct CDR3 sequences, about a sixth seen once. Specified time point: newly diagnosed GD, antithyroid drugs for less than 3 months. Preparation of the TCR library used RNA extracted from PBMCs. With respect to this clonotype: The antigen remains undetermined.

General study results and limits: TRBV28, TRBJ1-2 and TRBJ2-5 were favored in persistent disease. Persistent patients had a count of shared public clonotypes (2,741) that exceeded that of new patients (approximately 920). Accuracy may have been reduced by the small sample size.

The source is a female donor with Graves disease. The sample here was peripheral blood mononuclear cells (PBMCs), taken at new diagnosis, from a patient treated with antithyroid drugs. The chain recombines TRBV12-3 or TRBV12-4 with TRBJ2-5; the match to TRBD2 covers 11 bases. The CDR3 bases are TGTGCCAGCAGCGAGACTAGCGGGATCAAAGAGACCCAGTACTTC. As protein: CASSETSGIKETQYF.